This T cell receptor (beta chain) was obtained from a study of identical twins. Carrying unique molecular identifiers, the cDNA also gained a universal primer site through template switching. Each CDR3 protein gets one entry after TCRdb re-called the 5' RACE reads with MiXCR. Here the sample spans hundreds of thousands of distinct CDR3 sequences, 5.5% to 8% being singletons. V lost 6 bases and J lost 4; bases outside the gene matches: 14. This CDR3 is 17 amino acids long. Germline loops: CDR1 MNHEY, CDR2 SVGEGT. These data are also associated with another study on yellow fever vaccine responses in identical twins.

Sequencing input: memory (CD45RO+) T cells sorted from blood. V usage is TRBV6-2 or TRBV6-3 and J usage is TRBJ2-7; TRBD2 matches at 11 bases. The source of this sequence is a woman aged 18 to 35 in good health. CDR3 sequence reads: CASSGPTLSGGAYEQYV. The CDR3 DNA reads TGTGCCAGCAGCGGACCGACCCTTAGCGGGGGGGCTTACGAGCAGTACGTC.